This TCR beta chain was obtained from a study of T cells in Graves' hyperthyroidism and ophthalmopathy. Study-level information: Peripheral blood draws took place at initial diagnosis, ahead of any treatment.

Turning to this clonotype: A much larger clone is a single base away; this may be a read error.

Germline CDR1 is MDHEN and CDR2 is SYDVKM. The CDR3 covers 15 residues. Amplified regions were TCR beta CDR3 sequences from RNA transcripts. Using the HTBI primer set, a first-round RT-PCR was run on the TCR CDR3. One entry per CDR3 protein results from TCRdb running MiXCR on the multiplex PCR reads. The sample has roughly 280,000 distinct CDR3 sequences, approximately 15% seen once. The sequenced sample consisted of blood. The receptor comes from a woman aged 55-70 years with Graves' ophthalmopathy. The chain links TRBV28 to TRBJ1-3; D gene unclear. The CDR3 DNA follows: TGTGCCAGCCGTTTATACGGGTACTCTGGAAACACCATATATTTT. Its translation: CASRLYGYSGNTIYF.